These 9 T cell receptor beta chains originate from one sample sequenced in a study of T-cell memory formation after mild COVID-19. TCRdb called the 5' RACE reads again in MiXCR, with one record for every CDR3 protein. The table has around 400,000 distinct CDR3 sequences, approximately 24% seen once. Material: PBMCs or a T cell subset sorted from them (not recorded which). The receptors originated from an adult woman who had mild COVID-19 (a few samples of this study predate the infection). Cell type and time point are not known.

This chain uses TRBV5-1 with TRBJ1-2; no definite D call. CDR3 size: 14 residues. Trimming pared 7 bases from V and 6 bases from J, leaving 19 bases between. In germline, CDR1 is SGHRS, CDR2 YFSETQ. This CDR3 is CASRYLEGRNGYTF. The CDR3 region has the DNA TGCGCCAGCCGCTATCTAGAGGGCCGAAATGGCTACACCTTC.

The table lists this clonotype with a count of one. This sequence joins TRBV7-2 and TRBJ2-2, with TRBD2 matching over 14 bases. Germline CDR1 and CDR2: SGHTA and FQGNSA. This CDR3 contains 17 residues. Trimming took 5 bases from V and 3 from J; bases not matched to a gene: 5. For the CDR3, the DNA is TGTGCCAGCAGCATTCCGGGACTAGCGGGAGACACCGGGGAGCTGTTTTTT. Translated, it gives CASSIPGLAGDTGELFF. Full variable domain (outside the CDR3, taken from reference TRBV7-2 and TRBJ2-2): GAGVSQSPSNKVTEKGKDVELRCDPISGHTALYWYRQSLGQGLEFLIYFQGNSAPDKSGLPSDRFSAERTGGSVSTLTIQRTQQEDSAVYLCASSIPGLAGDTGELFFGEGSRLTVL.

The table lists this clonotype with many counts. The chain is built from TRBV29-1 and TRBJ2-5; a possible D gene is TRBD2 (7 bases). CDR1 is SQVTM, CDR2 ANQGSEA, per germline. V was cut by 7 bases and J by 1 base, with 19 bases left in between. This CDR3 has 15 amino acids. The CDR3 DNA follows: TGCAGCGCAAAGGGGGGGGCAAAAGGCCAAGAGACCCAGTACTTC. This sequence encodes CSAKGGAKGQETQYF.

The chain is built from TRBV3-1 and TRBJ1-5; no reliable D call. Germline V gives CDR1 LGHDT, CDR2 YNNKEL (reference sequence). The V gene lost 1 base and the J gene lost 0 bases, with 10 bases spanning the gap. The CDR3 consists of 16 residues. The CDR3 nucleotides read TGTGCCAGCAGCCAAGGAGCTGGTTATAGCAATCAGCCCCAGCATTTT. Its protein is CASSQGAGYSNQPQHF.

The genes are TRBV14 and TRBJ2-7, with D hard to call. There are 16 residues in the CDR3. V was shortened by 3 bases and J by 0 bases, with 15 bases between the two germline ends. Per the germline V gene, CDR1 is SGHDN and CDR2 is FVKESK. CDR3 sequence: CASSHALSPRSYEQYF. The CDR3 DNA follows: TGTGCCAGCAGCCACGCTCTCAGCCCACGCTCCTACGAGCAGTACTTC.

The chain links TRBV4-3 to TRBJ2-3; 9 nucleotides match TRBD1. The germline gives CDR1 LGHNA, CDR2 YSLEER. This CDR3 has 19 residues. Unmatched junction bases numbered 12, after V lost 0 bases and J lost 2 bases. CDR3 in amino acids: CASSQDLVRTGVHTDTQYF. The DNA of the CDR3 is TGCGCCAGCAGCCAAGATCTTGTTAGGACAGGGGTTCACACAGATACGCAGTATTTT.

In this sample, this clonotype turned up a few times. One end of the junction is discordant with germline, which a read error may explain. The chain joins TRBV15 to TRBJ1-6; 10 bases map to TRBD1. CDR3 length: 15 residues. CDR1 and CDR2 from the germline V gene are LNHNV and YYDKDF (reference sequence). The CDR3 sequence: CATSGDRGHGSPLHF. The DNA for the CDR3 is TGTGCCACCAGCGGAGACAGGGGGCACGGTTCACCCCTCCACTTT.

The DNA for the CDR3 is TGTGCCAGCAGCCTCATCCGGGACATTTACAATGAGCAGTTCTTC. Encoded protein: CASSLIRDIYNEQFF. V usage is TRBV11-2 and J usage is TRBJ2-1; possibly TRBD1 for D (6 bases). The CDR3 spans 15 residues. From germline, CDR1 is SGHAT and CDR2 FQNNGV. V was shortened by 5 bases and J by 4 bases, with 15 bases between the two germline ends.

The chain uses TRBV13 and TRBJ1-1; D is uncertain. Germline CDR1 reads PRHDT; CDR2 reads FYEKMQ (reference sequence). The V end lost 1 base, the J end lost 4 bases, and 13 bases lay between the germline ends. The CDR3 runs to 15 residues. Written as DNA, the CDR3 is TGTGCCAGCAGCTTAGCGGGGTTCGGTTCCACTGAAGCTTTCTTT. The encoded protein is CASSLAGFGSTEAFF.